The entry below gives a single T cell receptor (beta chain) sequence along with its context. The antigen is not known. This entry belongs to a study of T cells expressing NK-cell markers. UMIs accompanied the 5'RACE template switching by which TCR beta cDNA was made. TCRdb reprocessed the 5' RACE reads and reports one entry per CDR3 protein, with no DNA. The sample yields about 440,000 distinct CDR3 sequences, of which the top ten take up roughly 8%. Study-level findings and limits: In a few donors, dominant clonotypes made up about 25-65% of CD3+CD56-NKG2C+ cells.

This CDR3 spans 14 amino acids. CDR1 is SGHAT, CDR2 FQNNGV, per germline. This sequence was found in a woman aged 18-70 years in good health. This sequence joins TRBV11-2 and TRBJ1-1. The sequenced sample consisted of blood T cells: a sorted CD56 or NKG2C T cell subset, CD4+ or CD8+ T cells, or bulk PBMC T cells (not recorded which). The CDR3 sequence: CASSPTVANTEAFF. Filled out from reference TRBV11-2 and TRBJ1-1, the complete variable domain reads EAGVAQSPRYKIIEKRQSVAFWCNPISGHATLYWYQQILGQGPKLLIQFQNNGVVDDSQLPKDRFSAERLKGVDSTLKIQPAKLEDSAVYLCASSPTVANTEAFFGQGTRLTVV.